One sample yielded the 10 T cell receptor beta chains listed below, sequenced in a study of T-cell memory formation after mild COVID-19. TCRdb itself ran the 5' RACE reads through MiXCR, one entry per CDR3 protein. This sample has 550,000 to 650,000 distinct CDR3 sequences; around a sixth occur once, and the top ten carry roughly 7.8%. Source material: PBMCs or a T cell subset sorted from them (not recorded which). The receptor source for this set is an adult woman who had mild COVID-19 (a few samples of this study predate the infection). Cell type and time point are not known.

This clonotype has a handful of counts. The rearrangement joins TRBV29-1 to TRBJ2-1; D remains ambiguous. The germline V and J ends were trimmed by 4 bases and 0 bases, with 7 bases remaining between them. CDR3 length equals 13 residues. Germline values: CDR1 SQVTM, CDR2 ANQGSEA. CDR3 sequence reads: CSVVGSSYNEQFF. CDR3 DNA sequence: TGCAGCGTTGTGGGGTCCTCCTACAATGAGCAGTTCTTC.

This clonotype was counted a few times. This chain connects TRBV2 to TRBJ2-5, with D uncertain. CDR3 length equals 16 residues. Germline values: CDR1 SNHLY, CDR2 FYNNEI. V was pared by 2 bases and J by 2 bases, with 15 bases between. The chain's CDR3 is CASSESTLAVQETQYF. Here the CDR3 DNA reads TGTGCCAGCAGTGAAAGTACGTTGGCGGTGCAAGAGACCCAGTACTTC.

This clonotype came up a few times. This rearrangement joins TRBV7-3 to TRBJ1-2, with D possibly TRBD1 on 5 matching bases. V gave up 2 bases and J gave up 12 bases, with 10 bases separating them. CDR1 and CDR2 (germline): SGHTA, FQGTGA. The CDR3 loop spans 11 amino acids. The CDR3 nucleotides are TGTGCCAGCAGCTTAGGGGGGGTTCACACCTTC. Amino acids: CASSLGGVHTF.

This clonotype was counted only a few times. The chain employs TRBV6-5 and TRBJ1-4; D not resolved. The CDR3 is 15 amino acids. CDR1 and CDR2 (germline): MNHEY, SVGAGI. V lost 0 bases, J lost 3 bases, and 8 bases lay in between. The CDR3 DNA reads TGTGCCAGCAGTTACTCAGTCGTGGCTAATGAAAAACTGTTTTTT. It encodes CASSYSVVANEKLFF.

This clonotype was counted a few times. This chain links TRBV6-6 with TRBJ2-7; unclear D gene. Germline CDR1 MNHNY, CDR2 SVGAGI (reference sequence). The V end lost 6 bases, the J end lost 5 bases, and 14 bases lay between the germline ends. CDR3 length equals 13 residues. The CDR3 sequence: CASSPQWWDEQYF. Here the CDR3 DNA reads TGTGCCAGCAGCCCACAGTGGTGGGACGAGCAGTACTTC.

The chain is built from TRBV7-3 and TRBJ2-5; D is possibly TRBD1 (6 bases). The CDR3 spans 15 residues. Germline V gives CDR1 SGHTA, CDR2 FQGTGA. V was clipped by 2 bases and J by 5 bases, with 15 bases between them. The CDR3 DNA sequence: TGTGCCAGCAGCTTATTTGGGGGCCTGGGGGAGACCCAGTACTTC. Its protein product is CASSLFGGLGETQYF.

The gene calls are TRBV20-1 and TRBJ1-5; weak D call: TRBD1 (5 bases). CDR3 length: 14 residues. V was cut by 4 bases and J by 2 bases, with 12 bases left in between. Germline V gene data show CDR1 as DFQATT and CDR2 as SNEGSKA (reference sequence). Here the CDR3 reads CSAMRGYGNQPQHF. Here the CDR3 DNA reads TGCAGTGCTATGAGGGGTTACGGCAATCAGCCCCAGCATTTT.

CDR3 sequence reads: CASSLTSGYYNEQFF. In DNA, the CDR3 is TGTGCCAGCAGTCTAACTAGCGGATACTACAATGAGCAGTTCTTC. The chain combines TRBV6-5 with TRBJ2-1, with 8 positions matching TRBD2. The V gene end was trimmed by 5 bases and the J gene end by 3 bases; junction bases not matched to a gene: 6. Per germline, CDR1 MNHEY and CDR2 SVGAGI. CDR3 length equals 15 residues.

The chain links TRBV7-9 to TRBJ2-7; the D gene is possibly TRBD1 (6 bases). The germline V gene has CDR1 SEHNR and CDR2 FQNEAQ (reference sequence). The length of the CDR3 is 16 residues. V was cut by 0 bases and J by 2 bases, with 14 bases left in between. CDR3 loop: CASSLADGTKTYEQYF. The CDR3 DNA sequence: TGTGCCAGCAGCTTAGCAGACGGGACAAAGACCTACGAGCAGTACTTC.

This chain joins TRBV7-8 and TRBJ2-2, with 11 nucleotides matching TRBD1. The trim removed 11 bases at V and 5 bases at J, leaving 4 bases unmatched. Germline CDR1 and CDR2: SGHVS and FQNEAQ. The length of the CDR3 is 13 residues. The CDR3: CAGGQGETGELFF. As DNA, the CDR3 is TGTGCCGGGGGACAGGGGGAGACCGGGGAGCTGTTTTTT.